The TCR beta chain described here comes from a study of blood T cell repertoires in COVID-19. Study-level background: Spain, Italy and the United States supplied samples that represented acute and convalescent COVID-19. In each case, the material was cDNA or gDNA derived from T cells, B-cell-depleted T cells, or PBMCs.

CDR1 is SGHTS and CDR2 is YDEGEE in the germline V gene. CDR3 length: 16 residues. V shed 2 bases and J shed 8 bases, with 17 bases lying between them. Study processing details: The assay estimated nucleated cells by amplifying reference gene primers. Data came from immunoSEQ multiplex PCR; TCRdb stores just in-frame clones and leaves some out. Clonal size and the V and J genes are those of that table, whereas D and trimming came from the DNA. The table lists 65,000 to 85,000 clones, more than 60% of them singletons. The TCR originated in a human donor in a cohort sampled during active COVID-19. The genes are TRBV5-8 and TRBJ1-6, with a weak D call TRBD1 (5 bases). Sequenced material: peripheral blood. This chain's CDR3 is CASSFWTRAIDSPLHF. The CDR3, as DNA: TGTGCCAGCAGCTTTTGGACAAGAGCAATTGATTCACCCCTCCACTTT.